Following are 2 T cell receptor beta chains from one sample sequenced in a study of beta chain features in type 1 diabetes. General study results and limits: When Type 1 diabetes patients were examined, their TCRB CDR3s proved moderately but significantly shorter in all four CD4+ subsets.

Antigens for these TCRs are unknown. The isolated RNA, all of it, was reverse transcribed, so expressed TCRB transcripts were what got sequenced. Clones were read by immunoSEQ multiplex PCR, and TCRdb kept only the in-frame ones, dropping some. This table holds 100,000 to 150,000 clones, roughly 17% found once. The sample taken for sequencing was central memory CD4+ T cells from blood. Receptors originate from a man between 18 and 35 years old with type 1 diabetes.

This clone was observed a few times. The chain is built from TRBV7-3 and TRBJ2-3; D not certain. In germline, CDR1 is SGHTA, CDR2 FQGTGA. Trimming removed 5 bases at V and 2 bases at J, with 8 bases between. This CDR3 contains 13 residues. CDR3 in amino acids: CASSRSYTDTQYF. DNA for the CDR3: TGTGCCAGCAGCAGATCGTACACAGATACGCAGTATTTT. Together with reference TRBV7-3 and TRBJ2-3, the CDR3 gives the full variable domain: GAGVSQTPSNKVTEKGKYVELRCDPISGHTALYWYRQSLGQGPEFLIYFQGTGAADDSGLPNDRFFAVRPEGSVSTLKIQRTERGDSAVYLCASSRSYTDTQYFGPGTRLTVL.

The V and J genes are TRBV23-1 and TRBJ2-7, with D uncertain. TRBV23-1 is sorted into the ORF group, with uncertain function. The CDR3 sequence is 13 residues long. The V and J ends lost 0 bases and 1 base respectively, with 4 bases between them. The chain's CDR3 is CASSQSVSYEQYF. CDR3 bases: TGCGCCAGCAGTCAATCGGTGTCCTACGAGCAGTACTTC.